What follows are 14 T cell receptor beta chains derived from one specimen sequenced in a study of human CD4 T cells and Enterobacteriaceae. This table comes from immunoSEQ multiplex PCR, and its TCRdb copy is limited to in-frame clones, with some not included. The repertoire holds some 30,000 clones, with just under 85% as singletons. The memory gate held CD4+ cells that were not CD45RA+CCR7+CD95- naive cells, over 95% pure. The sequenced material came from memory CD4+ T cells from blood. These receptors came from a human donor in good health.

The J gene is TRBJ1-5, the V gene TRBV11-2; D unresolved. Between the trimmed V and J ends, which lost 3 bases and 5 bases, there was a span of 14 bases. Per the germline V gene, CDR1 is SGHAT and CDR2 is FQNNGV. This CDR3 has 15 residues. The CDR3 is CASSLAGPGDQPQHF. CDR3 DNA: TGTGCCAGCAGCTTGGCGGGCCCGGGAGATCAGCCCCAGCATTTT.

Points on this clone: At one end the junction does not follow the germline gene, possibly because of a read error. The V gene is TRBV28, the J gene TRBJ2-7; D may be TRBD1 (6 bases). This CDR3 comprises 13 residues. Germline V CDR1 and CDR2: MDHEN, SYDVKM. The CDR3 region has the DNA TGTGCCAGCAGTTTGGGCGACAGGACCCTGGGGGTCTTC. The encoded protein is CASSLGDRTLGVF. The entire variable domain, with the rest obtained from reference TRBV28 and TRBJ2-7, is as follows: DVKVTQSSRYLVKRTGEKVFLECVQDMDHENMFWYRQDPGLGLRLIYFSYDVKMKEKGDIPEGYSVSREKKERFSLILESASTNQTSMYLCASSLGDRTLGVFGPGTRLTVT.

This chain uses TRBV21-1 with TRBJ2-3; the D call TRBD2 from the table was never checked on the DNA. TRBV21-1 is a pseudogene locus. The length of the CDR3 is 13 residues. CDR3 sequence: CASSKPVANTQYF. CDR3 sequence (DNA): TGTGCCAGCAGCAAACCCGTTGCTAATACGCAGTATTTT.

The gene calls are TRBV28 and TRBJ2-3; a weak D match, TRBD2 (5 bases). The V and J ends lost 6 bases and 1 base respectively, with 11 bases between them. Germline V gene lookup returns CDR1 MDHEN and CDR2 SYDVKM. The CDR3 runs 14 residues. The CDR3 DNA reads TGTGCCAGCAGATTGGGAGTCCGCACAGATACGCAGTATTTT. Translated, it gives CASRLGVRTDTQYF.

This clone came up once. The V gene is TRBV7-8, the J gene TRBJ2-3; TRBD2 agrees at 11 bases. This CDR3 contains 18 residues. Germline V gives CDR1 SGHVS, CDR2 FQNEAQ. V dropped 5 bases and J dropped 2; count of bases not matched to a gene: 12. CDR3 in amino acids: CASSRTFVAGGTTDTQYF. The CDR3 DNA sequence: TGTGCCAGCAGCCGCACCTTTGTAGCGGGAGGGACCACAGATACGCAGTATTTT.

The chain has TRBV19 and TRBJ1-5, with D possibly being TRBD1 (5 bases). The CDR3 is 15 residues long. With 7 bases removed from V and 0 bases from J, the gap between germline ends came to 13 bases. Germline V gene lookup returns CDR1 LNHDA and CDR2 SQIVND (reference sequence). CDR3 nucleotides: TGTGCCAGTACTAAGGGGCGAGATAGCAATCAGCCCCAGCATTTT. It translates to CASTKGRDSNQPQHF.

The rearrangement uses TRBV2 and TRBJ1-4; tentatively, D is TRBD1 (6 bases). Trimming left V 8 bases short and J 7 bases short, with 17 bases between. CDR1 is SNHLY, CDR2 FYNNEI, per germline. The CDR3 is 14 amino acids. CDR3 in DNA: TGTGCCAGCCGAGGGGGTAAAGATCTTGAAAAACTGTTTTTT. Residues: CASRGGKDLEKLFF. The whole variable domain, filled in from reference TRBV2 and TRBJ1-4, reads EPEVTQTPSHQVTQMGQEVILRCVPISNHLYFYWYRQILGQKVEFLVSFYNNEISEKSEIFDDQFSVERPDGSNFTLKIRSTKLEDSAMYFCASRGGKDLEKLFFGSGTQLSVL.

The chain combines TRBV27 with TRBJ2-2; 12 bases fit TRBD2. Germline values: CDR1 MNHEY, CDR2 SMNVEV (reference sequence). The CDR3 is 15 amino acids. With 8 bases clipped from V and 6 bases from J, the junction kept 7 bases outside the gene matches. CDR3 amino acids: CASSPGLAGPGELFF. The DNA for the CDR3 is TGTGCCAGCTCGCCGGGACTAGCGGGCCCCGGGGAGCTGTTTTTT.

This clone was counted a few times. This chain joins TRBV6-5 and TRBJ1-2, with TRBD1 matching over 11 bases. V was pared by 6 bases and J by 6 bases, with 6 bases of the junction left unmatched. Germline lookup yields CDR1 MNHEY and CDR2 SVGAGI. CDR3 length: 14 residues. The CDR3 nucleotides are TGTGCCAGCAGCCGGACAGGGGGCGCTCATGGCTACACCTTC. Its protein product is CASSRTGGAHGYTF.

The rearrangement uses TRBV7-7 and TRBJ2-5; TRBD2 agrees at 9 bases. Germline V gene sequence: CDR1 SSHAT, CDR2 FNYEAQ (reference sequence). The ends lost 4 bases at V and 4 bases at J; junction bases unmatched: 10. The CDR3 spans 16 residues. CDR3 bases: TGTGCCAGCAGCTGGGGAAGCGGGAGGAAGGGAGAGACCCAGTACTTC. This sequence encodes CASSWGSGRKGETQYF.

The rearrangement joins TRBV4-2 to TRBJ2-7; 9 bases agree with TRBD2. This CDR3 is 15 amino acids long. Trimming removed 0 bases from V and 4 bases from J; junction bases left unmatched: 4. Germline CDR1 LGHNA, CDR2 YNFKEQ. CDR3 sequence (DNA): TGTGCCAGCAGCCAAGATCTAGCGGGACTATACGAGCAGTACTTC. Translation: CASSQDLAGLYEQYF.

The chain recombines TRBV5-1 with TRBJ2-3; tentatively, D is TRBD2 (6 bases). The V end was cut by 10 bases, the J end by 1 base, with 13 bases between. The CDR3 spans 13 residues. Germline CDR1 and CDR2: SGHRS and YFSETQ. DNA of the CDR3: TGCGCCTGGAGGGAGCCGGGCACAGATACGCAGTATTTT. Its translation is CAWREPGTDTQYF.

This clone was found a few times. V and J are TRBV5-6 and TRBJ2-3; possible D gene TRBD1, 6 bases. Germline assignment: CDR1 SGHDT and CDR2 YYEEEE. CDR3 length: 13 residues. Between the trimmed V and J ends, which lost 3 bases and 5 bases, there was a span of 10 bases. The CDR3: CASSSQGIDTQYF. DNA of the CDR3: TGTGCCAGCAGCTCCCAGGGGATAGATACGCAGTATTTT.

Here the CDR3 DNA reads TGTGCCAGCAGCTTAGGCGGGGCCCCCACAGATACGCAGTATTTT. It codes for CASSLGGAPTDTQYF. The V call is TRBV7-2, the J call TRBJ2-3, with D possibly being TRBD2 (6 bases). Between the trimmed V and J ends, which lost 1 base and 2 bases, there was a span of 10 bases. This CDR3 is built from 15 residues. Germline values: CDR1 SGHTA, CDR2 FQGNSA.